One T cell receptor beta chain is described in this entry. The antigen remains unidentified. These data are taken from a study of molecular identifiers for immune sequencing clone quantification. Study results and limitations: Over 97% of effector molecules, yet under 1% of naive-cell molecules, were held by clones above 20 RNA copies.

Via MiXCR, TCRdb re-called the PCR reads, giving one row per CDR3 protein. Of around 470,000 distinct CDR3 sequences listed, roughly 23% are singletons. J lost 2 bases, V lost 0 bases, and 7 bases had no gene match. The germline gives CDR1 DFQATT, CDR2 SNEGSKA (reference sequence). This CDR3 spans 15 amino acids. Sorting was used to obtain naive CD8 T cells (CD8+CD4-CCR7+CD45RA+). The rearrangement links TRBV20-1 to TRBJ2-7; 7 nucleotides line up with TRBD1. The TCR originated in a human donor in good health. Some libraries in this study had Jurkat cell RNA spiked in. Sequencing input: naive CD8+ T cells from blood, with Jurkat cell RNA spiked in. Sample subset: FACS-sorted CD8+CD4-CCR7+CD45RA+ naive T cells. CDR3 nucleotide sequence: TGCAGTGCTAGAGATCTCGCAGGGGGACCCTACGAGCAGTACTTC. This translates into CSARDLAGGPYEQYF.